One sample yielded the 10 T cell receptor beta chains listed below, sequenced in a study of response to subunit inactivated influenza vaccine. TCRdb analysed the RT-PCR reads with MiXCR anew, one entry per CDR3 protein. The sample holds hundreds of thousands of distinct CDR3 sequences, approximately 15% seen once. This specimen was PBMCs from blood, taken around 14 days before vaccination. Source of these receptors: a man aged 50 to 59 who received an inactivated influenza vaccine.

This clonotype was picked up a small number of times. The chain combines TRBV6-5 with TRBJ2-7; 7 nucleotides match TRBD2. This CDR3 has 14 amino acids. Looked up from germline, CDR1 is MNHEY and CDR2 is SVGAGI. V was pared by 2 bases and J by 7 bases, with 8 bases of the junction left unmatched. The CDR3: CASSYAGGSGEQYF. CDR3 nucleotide sequence: TGTGCCAGCAGTTACGCCGGGGGGTCGGGGGAGCAGTACTTC.

The chain uses TRBV27 and TRBJ2-7, with TRBD2 matching over 12 bases. V shed 4 bases, J shed 2 bases, and the junction held 3 bases outside the gene matches. Germline loops: CDR1 MNHEY, CDR2 SMNVEV (reference sequence). CDR3 size: 15 residues. CDR3 nucleotide sequence: TGTGCCAGCAGTTCCAGGACTAGCGGGGCCTACGAGCAGTACTTC. As protein: CASSSRTSGAYEQYF.

V is TRBV27 and J is TRBJ2-6; 7 bases line up with TRBD1. Looked up from germline, CDR1 is MNHEY and CDR2 is SMNVEV (reference sequence). The CDR3 contains 19 residues. The V and J ends lost 0 bases and 0 bases, in that order; junction bases with no gene match: 8. The chain's CDR3 is CASSLSTGIFLSGANVLTF. The CDR3 DNA reads as TGTGCCAGCAGTTTATCGACAGGGATCTTCCTCTCTGGGGCCAACGTCCTGACTTTC. Filled out from reference TRBV27 and TRBJ2-6, the complete variable domain reads EAQVTQNPRYLITVTGKKLTVTCSQNMNHEYMSWYRQDPGLGLRQIYYSMNVEVTDKGDVPEGYKVSRKEKRNFPLILESPSPNQTSLYFCASSLSTGIFLSGANVLTFGAGSRLTVL.

The rearrangement joins TRBV19 to TRBJ2-2; no firm D call. The V gene's germline CDR1 is LNHDA and CDR2 SQIVND (reference sequence). The CDR3 is 16 residues long. V lost 5 bases to trimming and J lost 3 bases, with 16 bases between them. The CDR3: CASSPWAFQDTGELFF. CDR3 nucleotide sequence: TGTGCCAGTAGTCCGTGGGCCTTTCAGGACACCGGGGAGCTGTTTTTT.

The chain recombines TRBV4-3 with TRBJ2-1; 7 nucleotides align to TRBD2. The CDR3 runs to 17 residues. Germline-derived CDR1 and CDR2 are LGHNA and YSLEER. With 0 bases clipped from V and 5 bases from J, the junction kept 10 bases outside the gene matches. The CDR3 region is CASSQEVTGGRHNEQFF. CDR3 nucleotide sequence: TGCGCCAGCAGCCAAGAAGTAACTGGCGGGAGACACAATGAGCAGTTCTTC.

This clonotype appeared a few times. The V and J genes are TRBV4-1 and TRBJ1-3, with unresolved D. Trimming took 5 bases from V and 0 from J, leaving 11 bases between them. CDR1 and CDR2 (germline): MGHRA, YSYEKL. The CDR3 has 15 residues. CDR3 nucleotide sequence: TGCGCCAGCAGCTGGGCGGGTGTCTCTGGAAACACCATATATTTT. It translates to CASSWAGVSGNTIYF.

Comment on this clonotype: Relative to the germline gene, one junction end is altered; a read error may explain this. V and J are TRBV7-7 and TRBJ2-2; D is ambiguous. The germline V gene encodes CDR1 SSHAT and CDR2 FNYEAQ (reference sequence). The CDR3 has 15 residues. CDR3: CASSPISGNTGELFF. The CDR3 nucleotides are TGTGCTAGCAGCCCTATCTCAGGGAACACCGGGGAGCTGTTTTTT.

This clonotype was observed a handful of times. For the CDR3, the DNA is TGTGCCAGCAGCCAAGAGTTAAGCGCGGTTCAGCCCCAGCATTTT. It yields the protein CASSQELSAVQPQHF. The chain is built from TRBV4-2 and TRBJ1-5, with D unclear. This CDR3 comprises 15 residues. CDR1 is LGHNA and CDR2 is YNFKEQ in the germline V gene. V dropped 0 bases and J dropped 6 bases, with 12 bases sitting between them.

This clonotype was detected only a few times. The V and J genes are TRBV7-8 and TRBJ2-7, with TRBD2 matching over 8 bases. Germline CDR1 SGHVS, CDR2 FQNEAQ. This CDR3 comprises 17 residues. Trimming took 5 bases from V and 1 from J; bases not matched to a gene: 13. The CDR3 nucleotides are TGTGCCAGCAGCGGGGGGGGGACTAGTTTAGGATCCTACGAGCAGTACTTC. Encoded protein: CASSGGGTSLGSYEQYF.

This clonotype was detected only a few times. The chain recombines TRBV15 with TRBJ1-3; D is unclear. V was pared by 1 base and J by 0 bases, with 10 bases between. The CDR3 covers 16 residues. The germline gives CDR1 LNHNV, CDR2 YYDKDF (reference sequence). DNA of the CDR3: TGTGCCACCAGCAGAGGACTGGCAAGCTCTGGAAACACCATATATTTT. The encoded protein is CATSRGLASSGNTIYF. The entire variable domain, with the rest obtained from reference TRBV15 and TRBJ1-3, is as follows: DAMVIQNPRYQVTQFGKPVTLSCSQTLNHNVMYWYQQKSSQAPKLLFHYYDKDFNNEADTPDNFQSRRPNTSFCFLDIRSPGLGDTAMYLCATSRGLASSGNTIYFGEGSWLTVV.